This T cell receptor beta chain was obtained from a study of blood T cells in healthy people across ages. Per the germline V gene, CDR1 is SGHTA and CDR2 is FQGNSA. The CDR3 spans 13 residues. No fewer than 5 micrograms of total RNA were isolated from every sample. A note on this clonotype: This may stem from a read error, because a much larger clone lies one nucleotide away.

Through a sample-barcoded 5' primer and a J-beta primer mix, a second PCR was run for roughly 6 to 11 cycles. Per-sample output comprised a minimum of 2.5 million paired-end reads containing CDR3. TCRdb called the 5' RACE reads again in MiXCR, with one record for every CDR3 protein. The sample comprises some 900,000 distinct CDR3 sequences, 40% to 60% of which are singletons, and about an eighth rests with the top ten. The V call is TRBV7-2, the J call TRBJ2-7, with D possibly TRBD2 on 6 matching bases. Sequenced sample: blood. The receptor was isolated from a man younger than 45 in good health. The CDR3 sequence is CAGSFGGTYEQYF. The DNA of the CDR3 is TGTGCCGGCAGCTTCGGAGGGACCTACGAGCAGTACTTC. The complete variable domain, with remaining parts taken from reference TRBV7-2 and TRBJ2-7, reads GAGVSQSPSNKVTEKGKDVELRCDPISGHTALYWYRQSLGQGLEFLIYFQGNSAPDKSGLPSDRFSAERTGGSVSTLTIQRTQQEDSAVYLCAGSFGGTYEQYFGPGTRLTVT.